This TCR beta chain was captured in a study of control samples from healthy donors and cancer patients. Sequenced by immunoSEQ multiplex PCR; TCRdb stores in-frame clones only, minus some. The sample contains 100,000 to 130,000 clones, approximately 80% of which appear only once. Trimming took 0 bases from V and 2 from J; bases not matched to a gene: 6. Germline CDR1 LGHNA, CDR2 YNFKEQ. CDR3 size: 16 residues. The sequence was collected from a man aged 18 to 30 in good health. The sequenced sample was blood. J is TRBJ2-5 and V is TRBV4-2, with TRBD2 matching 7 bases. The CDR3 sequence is CASSQDWTSGQETQYF. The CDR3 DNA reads TGTGCCAGCAGCCAAGATTGGACTAGTGGACAAGAGACCCAGTACTTC.